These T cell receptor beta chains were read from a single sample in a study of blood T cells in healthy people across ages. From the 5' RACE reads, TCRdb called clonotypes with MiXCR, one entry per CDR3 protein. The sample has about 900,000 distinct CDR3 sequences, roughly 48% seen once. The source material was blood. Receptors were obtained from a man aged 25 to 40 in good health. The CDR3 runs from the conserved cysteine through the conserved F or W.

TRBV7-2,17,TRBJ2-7,CASSFEWRLAGPYEQYF
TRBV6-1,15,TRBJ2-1,CASRQTSGAANEQFF
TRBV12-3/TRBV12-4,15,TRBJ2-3,CASSLAWLATDTQYF
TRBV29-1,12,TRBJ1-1,CSGDIMNTEAFF
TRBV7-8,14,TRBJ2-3,CASSLALDRFTQYF
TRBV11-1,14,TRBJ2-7,CASRDPGRSFEQYF
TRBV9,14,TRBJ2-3,CASSVDGVADTQYF
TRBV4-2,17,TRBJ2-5,CASSQDYYTSGEETQYF
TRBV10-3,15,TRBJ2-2,CAISRTETNTGELFF
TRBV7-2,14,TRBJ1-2,CASSRSDGNYGYTF
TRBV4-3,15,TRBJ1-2,CASSQGTGGRYGYTF
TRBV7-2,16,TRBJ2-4,CASSRLAGGAKNIQYF
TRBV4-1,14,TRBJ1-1,CASSRGVGDTEAFF
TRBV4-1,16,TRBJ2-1,CASSQAPPTSYNEQFF
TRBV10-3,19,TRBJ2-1,CAISETSGGARGSYNEQFF
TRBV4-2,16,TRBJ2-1,CASSQDNDRGWDEQFF
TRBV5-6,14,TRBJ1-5,CASSLMGFDQPQHF
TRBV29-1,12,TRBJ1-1,CSVGLLNTEAFF
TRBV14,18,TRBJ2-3,CTSSQELRGGPSTDTQYF
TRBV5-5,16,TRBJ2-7,CASSLIRDRFGNEQYF
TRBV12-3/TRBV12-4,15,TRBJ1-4,CASSLVGQGAEKLFF
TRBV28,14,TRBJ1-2,CASISGNARYGYTF
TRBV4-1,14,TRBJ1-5,CASSQDSYNQPQHF
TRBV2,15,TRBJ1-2,CASTLGAEANYGYTF
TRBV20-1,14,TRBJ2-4,CSAQRGARDAIQYF
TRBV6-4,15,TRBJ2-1,CASSLKAGGNNEQFF
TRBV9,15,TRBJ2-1,CASSEPPGPYNEQFF
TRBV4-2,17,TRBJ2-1,CASSQGCISGGANEQFF
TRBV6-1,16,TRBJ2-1,CASRMGQGRVYNEQFF
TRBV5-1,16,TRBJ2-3,CASSLAGPTSTDTQYF
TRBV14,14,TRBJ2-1,CASSQGAEYNEQFF
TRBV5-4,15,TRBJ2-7,CASSLVAREHDEQYF
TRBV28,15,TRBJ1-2,CASSLQGGLAYGYTF
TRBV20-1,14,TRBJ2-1,CSANVAGEYNEQFF
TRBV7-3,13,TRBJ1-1,CASSVVEGTEAFF
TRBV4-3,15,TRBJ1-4,CASSQDQDRAEKLFF
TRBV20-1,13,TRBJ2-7,CSAKWTESYEQYF
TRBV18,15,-,CASSPLTSDFYEQYF
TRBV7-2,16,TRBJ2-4,CASSSRGGGTKNIQYF
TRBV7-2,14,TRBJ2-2,CASSLVMESGELFF
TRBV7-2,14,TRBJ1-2,CASSLVLQNYGYTF
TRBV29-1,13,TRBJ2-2,CSVWTGGSGELFF
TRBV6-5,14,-,CASSPATGRVEQYF
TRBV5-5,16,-,CASSQNPAGGSKTQYF
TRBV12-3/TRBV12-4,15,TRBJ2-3,CASSLGGGYTDTQYF
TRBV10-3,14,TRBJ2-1,CAIRGDTPYNEQFF
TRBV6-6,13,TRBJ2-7,CASSSPRSYEQYF